Below are 7 T cell receptor beta chains sequenced from a single sample in a study of cytomegalovirus exposure and HLA in healthy donors. Measured with immunoSEQ multiplex PCR; TCRdb has only the in-frame clones, and not every one. The sample records hundreds of thousands of clones, roughly 90% being singletons. Sequencing was performed on PBMCs. The origin of the receptors is a woman aged 18-29 years in good health and CMV-seronegative.

The chain carries TRBV15 and TRBJ2-3; maybe TRBD2 (5 bases). The V gene's germline CDR1 is LNHNV and CDR2 YYDKDF (reference sequence). The CDR3 is 16 amino acids. V was clipped by 5 bases and J by 4 bases, with 19 bases between them. CDR3 sequence reads: CATSAREGPAPDTQYF. The CDR3 nucleotides read TGTGCCACCAGCGCAAGAGAGGGCCCCGCCCCAGATACGCAGTATTTT.

This clone was counted many times. This chain uses TRBV29-1 with TRBJ2-1; 9 bases match TRBD2. This CDR3 is built from 14 residues. Germline trimming cut 4 bases from V and 0 bases from J; bases unmatched to any gene: 1. The germline V gene has CDR1 SQVTM and CDR2 ANQGSEA. The CDR3 reads CSVGSGSSYNEQFF. CDR3 nucleotide sequence: TGCAGCGTTGGTAGCGGGAGCTCCTACAATGAGCAGTTCTTC.

The chain is built from TRBV30 and TRBJ2-7, with no clear D. Germline V CDR1 and CDR2: GTSNPN, SVGIG (reference sequence). Trimming shortened V by 0 bases and J by 3 bases, and 12 bases separated the two germline ends. CDR3 length equals 14 residues. DNA of the CDR3: TGTGCCTGGAGTGTACGGAAACAGAGCTACGAGCAGTACTTC. It codes for CAWSVRKQSYEQYF.

The V and J genes are TRBV19 and TRBJ2-5, with D maybe TRBD1 (6 bases). V shed 6 bases and J shed 8 bases, with 13 bases lying between them. The length of the CDR3 is 12 residues. Germline-derived CDR1 and CDR2 are LNHDA and SQIVND (reference sequence). CDR3 protein: CASSHREGTQYF. CDR3 in DNA: TGTGCCAGTAGCCACAGGGAAGGAACCCAGTACTTC.

The rearrangement joins TRBV2 to TRBJ1-4; D is uncertain. Germline values: CDR1 SNHLY, CDR2 FYNNEI. Deletions cut 7 bases from V and 8 bases from J, with 11 bases between. The CDR3 covers 12 residues. As DNA, the CDR3 is TGTGCCAGCATTCGAGGGAAGGAAAAACTGTTTTTT. It specifies CASIRGKEKLFF. The full variable domain, its missing parts supplied by reference TRBV2 and TRBJ1-4, is EPEVTQTPSHQVTQMGQEVILRCVPISNHLYFYWYRQILGQKVEFLVSFYNNEISEKSEIFDDQFSVERPDGSNFTLKIRSTKLEDSAMYFCASIRGKEKLFFGSGTQLSVL.

The rearrangement links TRBV4-3 to TRBJ2-7, with 14 bases aligning to TRBD2. This CDR3 has 20 amino acids. Germline V gives CDR1 LGHNA, CDR2 YSLEER. Losses at the gene ends were 0 bases for V and 4 bases for J; bases not matched to a gene: 14. CDR3 sequence (DNA): TGCGCCAGCAGCCAAGAAAGGCTGGACTTAGGACTAGCGGGAGGTTACGAGCAGTACTTC. Translation: CASSQERLDLGLAGGYEQYF.

The chain combines TRBV7-3 with TRBJ2-3; TRBD2 matches at 13 bases. CDR3 length: 15 residues. V shed 6 bases and J 6 bases; nucleotides not matched to a gene: 6. The V gene's germline CDR1 is SGHTA and CDR2 FQGTGA. The CDR3 bases are TGTGCCAGCAGTTCCCGGACTAGCGGGAGTGATACGCAGTATTTT. It translates to CASSSRTSGSDTQYF.